A single T cell receptor beta chain is shown here with its context. The sample originates from a study of CDR3 diversity in severe acne. The junction had 8 bases not matched to a gene; V was cut back by 5 bases and J by 0 bases. The germline CDR1 and CDR2 sequences are KGHDR and SFDVKD. The CDR3 sequence is 17 residues long. TCRdb analysed the PCR reads with MiXCR anew, one entry per CDR3 protein. The sample holds more than 70,000 distinct CDR3 sequences, under 55% seen once. The origin of this receptor is a male donor with severe acne vulgaris. Sequencing input: blood. The rearrangement joins TRBV24-1 to TRBJ2-5; 10 positions agree with TRBD2. The CDR3 coding sequence is TGTGCCACCAGTGGCTGGACTAGCGGAACCTACCAAGAGACCCAGTACTTC. Protein: CATSGWTSGTYQETQYF.